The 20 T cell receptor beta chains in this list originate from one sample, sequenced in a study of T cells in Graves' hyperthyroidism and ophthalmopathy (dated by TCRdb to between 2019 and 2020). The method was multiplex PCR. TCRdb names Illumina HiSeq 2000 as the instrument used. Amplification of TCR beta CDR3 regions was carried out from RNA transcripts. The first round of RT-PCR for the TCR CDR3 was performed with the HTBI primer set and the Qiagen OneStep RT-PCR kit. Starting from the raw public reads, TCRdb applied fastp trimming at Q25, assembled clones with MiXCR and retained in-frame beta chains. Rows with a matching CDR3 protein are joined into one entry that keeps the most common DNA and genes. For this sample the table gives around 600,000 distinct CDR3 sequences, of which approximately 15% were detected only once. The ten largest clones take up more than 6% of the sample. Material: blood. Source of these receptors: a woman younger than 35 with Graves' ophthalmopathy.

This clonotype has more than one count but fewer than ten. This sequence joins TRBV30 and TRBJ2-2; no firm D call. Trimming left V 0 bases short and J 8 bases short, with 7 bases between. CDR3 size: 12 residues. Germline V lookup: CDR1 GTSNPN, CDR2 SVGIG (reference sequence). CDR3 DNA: TGTGCCTGGAGTGTACGGTGGGGGGAGCTGTTTTTT. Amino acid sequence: CAWSVRWGELFF.

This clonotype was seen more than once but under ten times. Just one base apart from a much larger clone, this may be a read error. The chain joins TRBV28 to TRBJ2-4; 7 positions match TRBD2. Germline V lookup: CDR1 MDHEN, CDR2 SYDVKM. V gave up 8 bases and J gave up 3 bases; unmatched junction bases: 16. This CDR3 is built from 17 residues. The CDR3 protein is CASQGLSGGGGKNIQYF. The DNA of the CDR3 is TGTGCCAGCCAGGGACTATCGGGAGGCGGTGGCAAAAACATTCAGTACTTC. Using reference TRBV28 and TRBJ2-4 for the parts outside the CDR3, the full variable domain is DVKVTQSSRYLVKRTGEKVFLECVQDMDHENMFWYRQDPGLGLRLIYFSYDVKMKEKGDIPEGYSVSREKKERFSLILESASTNQTSMYLCASQGLSGGGGKNIQYFGAGTRLSVL.

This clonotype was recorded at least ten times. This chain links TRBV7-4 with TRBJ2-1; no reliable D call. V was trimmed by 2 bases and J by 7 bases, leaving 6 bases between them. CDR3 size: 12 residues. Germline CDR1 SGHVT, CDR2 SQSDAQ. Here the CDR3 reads CASSLPGNEQFF. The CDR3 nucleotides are TGTGCCAGCAGCTTACCCGGGAATGAGCAGTTCTTC.

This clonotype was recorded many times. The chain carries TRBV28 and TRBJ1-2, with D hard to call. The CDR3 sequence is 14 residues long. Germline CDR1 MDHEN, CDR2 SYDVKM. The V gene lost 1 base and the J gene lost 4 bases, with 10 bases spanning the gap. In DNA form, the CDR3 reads TGTGCCAGCAGTTTATTCCGCGGGCCCTATGGCTACACCTTC. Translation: CASSLFRGPYGYTF.

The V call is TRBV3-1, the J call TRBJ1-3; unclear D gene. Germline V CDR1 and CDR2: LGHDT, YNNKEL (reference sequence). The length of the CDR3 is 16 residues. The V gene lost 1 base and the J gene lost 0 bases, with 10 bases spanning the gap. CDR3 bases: TGTGCCAGCAGCCAAGGACCCAGATACTCTGGAAACACCATATATTTT. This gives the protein CASSQGPRYSGNTIYF.

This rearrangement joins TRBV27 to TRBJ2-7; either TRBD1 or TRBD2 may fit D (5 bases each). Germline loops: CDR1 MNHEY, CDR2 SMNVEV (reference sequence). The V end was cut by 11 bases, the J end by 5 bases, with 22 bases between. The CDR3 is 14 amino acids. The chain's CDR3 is CARTREGKVDEQYF. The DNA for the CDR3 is TGTGCCCGGACCCGAGAGGGGAAGGTGGACGAGCAGTACTTC.

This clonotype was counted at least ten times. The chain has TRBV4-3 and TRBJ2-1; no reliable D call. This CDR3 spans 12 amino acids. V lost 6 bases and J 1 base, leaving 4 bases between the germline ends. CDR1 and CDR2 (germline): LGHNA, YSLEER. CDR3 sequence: CASRSSYNEQFF. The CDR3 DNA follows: TGCGCCAGCAGAAGTTCCTACAATGAGCAGTTCTTC.

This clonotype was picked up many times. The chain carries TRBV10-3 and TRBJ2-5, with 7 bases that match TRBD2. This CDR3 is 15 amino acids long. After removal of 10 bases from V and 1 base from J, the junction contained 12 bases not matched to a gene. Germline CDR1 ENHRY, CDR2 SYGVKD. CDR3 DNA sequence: TGTGCCACCTGGAGCGGTTCGGGGGGCCAAGAGACCCAGTACTTC. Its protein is CATWSGSGGQETQYF.

CDR3 sequence (DNA): TGCAGTGCTAGAGATGTCAGTCCTGCTGGCTACACCTTC. Translating gives CSARDVSPAGYTF. This rearrangement joins TRBV20-1 to TRBJ1-2; no definite D call. V lost 0 bases and J lost 7, with 12 bases in between. This CDR3 spans 13 amino acids. Germline assignment: CDR1 DFQATT and CDR2 SNEGSKA (reference sequence).

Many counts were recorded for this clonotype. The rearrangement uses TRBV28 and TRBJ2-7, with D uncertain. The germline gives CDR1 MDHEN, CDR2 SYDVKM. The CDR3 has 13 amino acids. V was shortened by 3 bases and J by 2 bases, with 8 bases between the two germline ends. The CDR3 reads CASSLESTYEQYF. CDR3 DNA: TGTGCCAGCAGTTTGGAAAGCACCTACGAGCAGTACTTC.

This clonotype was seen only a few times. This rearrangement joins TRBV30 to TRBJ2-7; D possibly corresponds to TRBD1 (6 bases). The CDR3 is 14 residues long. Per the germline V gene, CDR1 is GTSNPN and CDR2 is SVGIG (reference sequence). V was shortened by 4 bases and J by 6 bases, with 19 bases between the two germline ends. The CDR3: CAWTQGGAACEQYF. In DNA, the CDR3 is TGTGCCTGGACCCAAGGGGGTGCTGCCTGCGAGCAGTACTTC.

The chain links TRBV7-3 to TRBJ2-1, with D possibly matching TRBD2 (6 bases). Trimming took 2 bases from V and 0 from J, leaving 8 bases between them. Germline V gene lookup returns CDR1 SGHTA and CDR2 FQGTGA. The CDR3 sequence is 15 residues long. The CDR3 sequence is CASSLVAASYNEQFF. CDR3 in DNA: TGTGCCAGCAGCTTAGTAGCGGCCTCCTACAATGAGCAGTTCTTC.

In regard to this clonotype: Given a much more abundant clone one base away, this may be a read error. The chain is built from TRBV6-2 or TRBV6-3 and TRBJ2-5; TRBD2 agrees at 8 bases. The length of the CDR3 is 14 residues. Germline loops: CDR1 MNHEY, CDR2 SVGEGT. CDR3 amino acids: CASSTTSAGETPYF. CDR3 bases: TGTGCCAGCAGTACGACTAGCGCGGGGGAGACCCCGTACTTC.

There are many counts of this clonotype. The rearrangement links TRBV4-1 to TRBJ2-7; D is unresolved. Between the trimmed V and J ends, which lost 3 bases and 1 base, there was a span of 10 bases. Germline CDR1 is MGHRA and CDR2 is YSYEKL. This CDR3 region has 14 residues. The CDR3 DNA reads TGCGCCAGCAGCCAGGATGGTAGTTCCTACGAGCAGTACTTC. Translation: CASSQDGSSYEQYF.

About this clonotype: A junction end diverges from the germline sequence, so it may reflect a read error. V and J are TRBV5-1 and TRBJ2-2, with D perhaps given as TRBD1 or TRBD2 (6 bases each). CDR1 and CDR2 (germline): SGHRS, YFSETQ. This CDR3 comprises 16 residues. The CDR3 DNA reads TGTGCCAGCAGCTTCGACTCGGGGGCGCGGGTCGGGGAGCTGTTTTTT. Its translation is CASSFDSGARVGELFF.

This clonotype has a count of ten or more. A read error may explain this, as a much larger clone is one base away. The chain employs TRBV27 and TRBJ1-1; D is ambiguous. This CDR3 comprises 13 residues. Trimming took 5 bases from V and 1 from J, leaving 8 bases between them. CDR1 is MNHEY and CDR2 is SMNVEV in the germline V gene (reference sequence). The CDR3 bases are TGTGCCAGCAGTCACGGACGGAACACTGAAGCTTTCTTT. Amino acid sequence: CASSHGRNTEAFF.

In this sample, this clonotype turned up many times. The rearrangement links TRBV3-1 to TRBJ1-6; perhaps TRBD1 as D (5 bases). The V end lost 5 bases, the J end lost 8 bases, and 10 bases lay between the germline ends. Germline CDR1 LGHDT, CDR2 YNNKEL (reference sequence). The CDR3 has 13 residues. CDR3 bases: TGTGCCAGCAGCTCGGGAGGGGATTCACCCCTCCACTTT. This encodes CASSSGGDSPLHF.

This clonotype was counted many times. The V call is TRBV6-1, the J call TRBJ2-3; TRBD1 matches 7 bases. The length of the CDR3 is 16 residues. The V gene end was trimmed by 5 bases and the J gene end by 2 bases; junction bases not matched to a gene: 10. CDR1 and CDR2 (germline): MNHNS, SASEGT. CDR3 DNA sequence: TGTGCCAGCAGTTCAACAGGGGCCCTCCTCACAGATACGCAGTATTTT. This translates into CASSSTGALLTDTQYF.

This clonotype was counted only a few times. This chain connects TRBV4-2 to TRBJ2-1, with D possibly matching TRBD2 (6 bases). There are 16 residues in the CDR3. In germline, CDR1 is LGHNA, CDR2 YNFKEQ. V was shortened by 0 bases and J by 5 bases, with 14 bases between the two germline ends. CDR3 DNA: TGTGCCAGCAGCCAAGATTACGCGGGAACCGACAATGAGCAGTTCTTC. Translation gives CASSQDYAGTDNEQFF.

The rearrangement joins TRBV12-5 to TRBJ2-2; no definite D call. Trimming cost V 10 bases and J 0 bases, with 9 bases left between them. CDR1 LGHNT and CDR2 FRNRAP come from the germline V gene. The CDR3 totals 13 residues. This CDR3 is CATAQSNTGELFF. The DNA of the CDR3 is TGTGCTACGGCCCAGTCGAACACCGGGGAGCTGTTTTTT.